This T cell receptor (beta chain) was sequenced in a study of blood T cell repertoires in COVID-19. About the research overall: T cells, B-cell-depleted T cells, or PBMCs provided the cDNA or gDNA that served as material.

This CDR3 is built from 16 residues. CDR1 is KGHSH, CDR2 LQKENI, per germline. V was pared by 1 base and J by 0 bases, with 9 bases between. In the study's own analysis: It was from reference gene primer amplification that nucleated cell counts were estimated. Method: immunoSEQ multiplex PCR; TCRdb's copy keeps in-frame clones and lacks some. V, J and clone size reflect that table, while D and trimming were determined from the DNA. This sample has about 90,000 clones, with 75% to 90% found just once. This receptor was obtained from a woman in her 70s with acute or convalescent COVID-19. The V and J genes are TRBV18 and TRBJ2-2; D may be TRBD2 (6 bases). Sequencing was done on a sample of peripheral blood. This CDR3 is CASSPRTTANTGELFF. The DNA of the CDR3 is TGTGCCAGCTCACCACGGACTACCGCGAACACCGGGGAGCTGTTTTTT.